Listed below are T cell receptor beta chains from one sample, sequenced in a study of blood T cell repertoires in COVID-19. This table comes from immunoSEQ multiplex PCR, and its TCRdb copy is limited to in-frame clones, with some not included. Among 90,000 to 120,000 clones listed, approximately 87% were seen once. Material: peripheral blood. The receptor set was obtained from a middle-aged man with acute or convalescent COVID-19. Both conserved end residues are part of each CDR3. Fields, in order: V gene, J gene, D gene, clone size, CDR3 DNA, CDR3 protein. A D gene is named only where the DNA matches it firmly. Clone size is given for some rows only: seen once, a few or many times, or a class if the clone is expanded.

>TRBV25-1|TRBJ1-1|TRBD1|-
TGTGCCAGCAGTGATTCTCGGACAGGGAACACTGAAGCTTTCTTT
CASSDSRTGNTEAFF
>TRBV25-1|TRBJ2-5|TRBD1|-
TGTGCCAGCAGTGATCCCACCCTGGACAGGGAAGGAGAGACCCAGTACTTC
CASSDPTLDREGETQYF
>TRBV30|TRBJ2-3|TRBD1|-
TGTGCCTGGAGCAGGGACAGGGTAACAGATACGCAGTATTTT
CAWSRDRVTDTQYF
>TRBV18|TRBJ2-7|TRBD1|-
TGTGCCAGCTCACCACCGAGGGGGCCGCAGTACTTC
CASSPPRGPQYF
>TRBV7-8|TRBJ2-1|TRBD2|-
TGTGCCAGCAGCTTCAAGGCTAGCGGGAGAGAGCAGTTCTTC
CASSFKASGREQFF
>TRBV18|TRBJ2-3|-|-
TGTGCCAGCTCACCCGGTAGAGATACGCAGTATTTT
CASSPGRDTQYF
>TRBV29-1|TRBJ2-2|TRBD1|once
TGCAGCGTGCGACAGGGCGGCACCGGGGAGCTGTTTTTT
CSVRQGGTGELFF
>TRBV13|TRBJ1-1|-|-
TGTGCCAGCAGCGAAACAGGGAAAGGAAAAGCTTTCTTT
CASSETGKGKAFF
>TRBV6-5|TRBJ1-1|TRBD1|-
TGTGCCAGCAGTCTGACAGGGTGGATGAACACTGAAGCTTTCTTT
CASSLTGWMNTEAFF
>TRBV6-6|TRBJ2-5|-|-
TGTGCCAGCAGTACGGGGACTCTACCAGGGGGGACCCAGTACTTC
CASSTGTLPGGTQYF
>TRBV5-1|TRBJ2-1|TRBD2|-
TGCGCCAGTTATCTAGCGGGAGGATCCTACAATGAGCAGTTCTTC
CASYLAGGSYNEQFF
>TRBV4-1|TRBJ2-2|TRBD2|-
TGCGCCAGCAGCCCTACCCCCCTAGCGGGAGGGGCCGCCGGGGAGCTGTTTTTT
CASSPTPLAGGAAGELFF
>TRBV5-1|TRBJ2-2|-|-
TGCGCCAGCAGCTTGGGAGGAAAGAACACCGGGGAGCTGTTTTTT
CASSLGGKNTGELFF
>TRBV28|TRBJ2-4|TRBD1|-
TGTGCCAGCAGTCCCGACAGGGGGTATCGCATTCAGTACTTC
CASSPDRGYRIQYF
>TRBV4-1|TRBJ2-1|TRBD2|once
TGCGCCAGCAGAAGGACTAGCGGACGTGAGCAGTTCTTC
CASRRTSGREQFF
>TRBV28|TRBJ2-7|TRBD2|-
TGTGCCAGCAGTTTAAGGACTTTAGCGGGATATCAGAACGAGCAGTACTTC
CASSLRTLAGYQNEQYF
>TRBV9|TRBJ1-3|-|-
TGTGCCAGCAGCGTAGAAGCCGCGGGAGCTGGAAACACCATATATTTT
CASSVEAAGAGNTIYF
>TRBV28|TRBJ2-7|TRBD2|-
TGTGCCAGCACCCGGCGGCTAGCGGGACCCCACGAGCAGTACTTC
CASTRRLAGPHEQYF
>TRBV6-5|TRBJ2-2|TRBD2|-
TGTGCCAGCAGGACGGGACTAGCGGTCGGGGAGCTGTTTTTT
CASRTGLAVGELFF
>TRBV27|TRBJ1-4|-|-
TGTGCCAGCAGTCCCTCCAGGGCAACTAATGAAAAACTGTTTTTT
CASSPSRATNEKLFF
>TRBV5-6|TRBJ1-5|-|-
TGTGCCAGCAGCTTGGGGGCAGGGTCAGGCCAGCCCCAGCATTTT
CASSLGAGSGQPQHF
>TRBV24-1|TRBJ2-4|TRBD1|-
TGTGCCACCAGTGACCCGACAGGGATCGACAAAAACATTCAGTACTTC
CATSDPTGIDKNIQYF
>TRBV29-1|TRBJ2-4|TRBD1|-
TGCAGCGTACAGACAGGGCTGGGGAACATTCAGTACTTC
CSVQTGLGNIQYF
>TRBV2|TRBJ2-1|-|-
TGTGCCAGCAGTGAAGGGCAGGCCCCATCCCTAAATGAGCAGTTCTTC
CASSEGQAPSLNEQFF
>TRBV24-1|TRBJ2-1|-|-
TGTGCCACCAGTGATTTGGACAGGAATGAGCAGTTCTTC
CATSDLDRNEQFF
>TRBV6-4|TRBJ2-6|TRBD1|-
TGTGCCAGCAGCCCAGGGGGATCTCGTTCTGGGGCCAACGTCCTGACTTTC
CASSPGGSRSGANVLTF
>TRBV10-2|TRBJ1-1|-|-
TGCGCCAGCAGTGCAGGGATCCTAGACACTGAAGCTTTCTTT
CASSAGILDTEAFF
>TRBV30|TRBJ1-1|TRBD1|-
TGTGCCTGGGCTGACAGGGGAAACACTGAAGCTTTCTTT
CAWADRGNTEAFF
>TRBV5-4|TRBJ2-4|TRBD1|-
TGTGCCAGCAGCTTGGCCGACACAGGGGGCGGACTTCAGTACTTC
CASSLADTGGGLQYF
>TRBV6-5|TRBJ1-1|TRBD1|-
TGTGCCGGGGGACAGGGTATTTTCACTGAAGCTTTCTTT
CAGGQGIFTEAFF
>TRBV29-1|TRBJ2-7|TRBD2|-
TGCAGCGTTGTTCGGGGGGGCTACGAGCAGTACTTC
CSVVRGGYEQYF
>TRBV3-1/TRBV3-2|TRBJ2-2|-|-
TGTGCCAGCAGCTTCAGGAGGCCCGGTCGAGTCACCGGGGAGCTGTTTTTT
CASSFRRPGRVTGELFF
>TRBV19|TRBJ2-2|TRBD1|-
TGTGCCAGTAGTCTAGGACAGGGGGGGACCGGGGAGCTGTTTTTT
CASSLGQGGTGELFF
>TRBV28|TRBJ2-7|-|once
TGTGCCAGCAGTTTACGCGGTGCGGGATCGAACGAGCAGTACTTC
CASSLRGAGSNEQYF
>TRBV7-9|TRBJ1-4|-|-
TGTGCCAGCAGCTCAAGGGGTTTGGCTAATGAAAAACTGTTTTTT
CASSSRGLANEKLFF
>TRBV7-9|TRBJ1-1|TRBD1|-
TGTGCCAGCAGCGCGAGACAGGGGCCGAACACTGAAGCTTTCTTT
CASSARQGPNTEAFF
>TRBV28|TRBJ2-7|-|-
TGTGCCAGCAGTTTATCGGGGCGGGGCTACGAGCAGTACTTC
CASSLSGRGYEQYF
>TRBV18|TRBJ2-1|-|-
TGTGCCAGCTCAACCCTAGCGTATGAGCAGTTCTTC
CASSTLAYEQFF
>TRBV2|TRBJ2-3|-|once
TGTGCCAGCACCGAACGTGGGGCAACTAGCACAGATACGCAGTATTTT
CASTERGATSTDTQYF
>TRBV4-1|TRBJ2-5|-|-
TGCGCCAGCAGCCAGGAGCCGGGACACGAAGGGACCCAGTACTTC
CASSQEPGHEGTQYF
>TRBV3-1/TRBV3-2|TRBJ1-2|-|-
TGTGCCAGCAGCCACCGACAGACCGGGGGCTACACCTTC
CASSHRQTGGYTF
>TRBV28|TRBJ1-5|-|-
TGTGCCAGCAGCTATTGGCAGGGTAGCAATCAGCCCCAGCATTTT
CASSYWQGSNQPQHF
>TRBV27|TRBJ2-7|-|-
TGTGCCAGCAGTTTACGAGGGACTCTCTACGAGCAGTACTTC
CASSLRGTLYEQYF
>TRBV5-1|TRBJ2-3|-|-
TGCGCCAGCAGCTCCCAAGATACGCAGTATTTT
CASSSQDTQYF
>TRBV19|TRBJ2-7|-|-
TGTGCCAGTAGTTCCGGGTTCTCCGTCAACGAGCAGTACTTC
CASSSGFSVNEQYF
>TRBV5-1|TRBJ2-3|TRBD2|-
TGCGCCAGCAGCTCGGGACTAGCGGGAATCACAGATACGCAGTATTTT
CASSSGLAGITDTQYF
>TRBV25-1|TRBJ1-1|-|few
TGTGCCAGCGGGGGGGGCACTGAAGCTTTCTTT
CASGGGTEAFF
>TRBV7-9|TRBJ2-5|-|-
TGTGCCAGCGGCACGGCGGGGGCCGGGGAGACCCAGTACTTC
CASGTAGAGETQYF
>TRBV6-5|TRBJ2-4|-|-
TGTGCCAGCACCGAAGGGGGTATCGGCAAAAACATTCAGTACTTC
CASTEGGIGKNIQYF
>TRBV6-1|TRBJ2-7|-|once
TGTGCCAGCAGTGAATTAAGGCAGGCCTACGAGCAGTACTTC
CASSELRQAYEQYF
>TRBV15|TRBJ2-2|-|-
TGTGCCACCAGCGGGGCTGCTGGGGTCACCGGGGAGCTGTTTTTT
CATSGAAGVTGELFF
>TRBV5-1|TRBJ2-1|-|-
TGCGCCAGCAGCTCACGACTGCGGGTAGTCTTC
CASSSRLRVVF
>TRBV18|TRBJ2-7|-|-
TGTGCCAGCTCACCGTCGAGGTCCTACGAGCAGTACTTC
CASSPSRSYEQYF
>TRBV27|TRBJ2-1|-|-
TGTGCCAGCATCCCGAGGGCAGGGGCGGTGAATGAGCAGTTCTTC
CASIPRAGAVNEQFF
>TRBV9|TRBJ2-1|-|-
TGTGCCAGCAGCGTAGTGTTGGGGGCAGGTGAGCAGTTCTTC
CASSVVLGAGEQFF